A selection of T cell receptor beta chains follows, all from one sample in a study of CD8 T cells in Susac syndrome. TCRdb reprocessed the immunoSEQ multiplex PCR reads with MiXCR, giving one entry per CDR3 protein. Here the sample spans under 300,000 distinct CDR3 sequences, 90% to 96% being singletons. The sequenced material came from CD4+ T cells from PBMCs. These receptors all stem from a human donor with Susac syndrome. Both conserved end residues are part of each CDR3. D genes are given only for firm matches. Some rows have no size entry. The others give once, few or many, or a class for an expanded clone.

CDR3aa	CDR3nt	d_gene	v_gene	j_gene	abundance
CASSVALASGTNEQFF	TGTGCCAGCAGCGTAGCTCTGGCTAGCGGGACCAATGAGCAGTTCTTC	TRBD2	TRBV9	TRBJ2-1	-
CSARDEMRILAGDATGELFF	TGCAGTGCTAGAGATGAGATGAGGATCCTAGCGGGAGATGCCACCGGGGAGCTGTTTTTT	TRBD2	TRBV20-1	TRBJ2-2	-
CASTRRGSGTQYF	TGTGCCAGCACTCGTCGGGGGAGCGGGACCCAGTACTTC	-	TRBV7-2	TRBJ2-5	-
CASTTSGRPNEQFF	TGTGCCTCTACGACTAGCGGGAGACCTAATGAGCAGTTCTTC	TRBD2	TRBV30	TRBJ2-1	-
CASSQHGMEQFF	TGTGCCAGCAGCCAACACGGCATGGAGCAGTTCTTC	-	TRBV7-9	TRBJ2-1	-
CASSPLGQVWDEQFF	TGTGCCAGCTCACCATTAGGACAGGTATGGGATGAGCAGTTCTTC	TRBD1	TRBV18	TRBJ2-1	-
CASSRDKMNTEAFF	TGCGCCAGCTCCCGGGACAAAATGAACACTGAAGCTTTCTTT	-	TRBV5-1	TRBJ1-1	-
CSARVPETQYF	TGCAGTGCTAGAGTCCCGGAGACCCAGTACTTC	-	TRBV20-1	TRBJ2-5	few
CAWSVAEKLFF	TGTGCCTGGAGTGTAGCTGAAAAACTGTTTTTT	-	TRBV30	TRBJ1-4	-
CASSSGGGHQPQHF	TGTGCCAGCAGCTCAGGAGGGGGCCATCAGCCCCAGCATTTT	TRBD1	TRBV7-9	TRBJ1-5	-
CSVAGGAYEQYF	TGCAGCGTTGCCGGGGGCGCTTACGAGCAGTACTTC	-	TRBV29-1	TRBJ2-7	-
CAISESTVGRQFF	TGTGCCATCAGTGAGTCGACGGTTGGTAGGCAGTTCTTC	-	TRBV10-3	TRBJ2-1	-
CASSDWTSGRQETQYF	TGTGCCAGCAGTGATTGGACTAGCGGGAGGCAAGAGACCCAGTACTTC	TRBD2	TRBV2	TRBJ2-5	-
CSARDFSSVGDTEAFF	TGCAGTGCTAGAGATTTTTCGTCGGTAGGGGATACTGAAGCTTTCTTT	-	TRBV20-1	TRBJ1-1	-